The 19 T cell receptor delta chains given below trace back to one sample, sequenced in a study of delta chains in infants with herpesvirus infections. Reverse transcription of PBMC RNA used primers specific for the gamma and delta chains. TCRdb redid the clone calls on the RT-PCR reads with CATT. The table has roughly 370 delta-chain clones, roughly two thirds seen once. Material: peripheral blood, obtained at time point 2 of longitudinal follow-up. The origin of the receptors is a human donor who was a Ugandan infant, either HIV-exposed or HIV-unexposed (not recorded which).

A note on this clone: A read error is the likely source, as a far larger clone sits one nucleotide away. This same CDR3 is encoded by further DNA sequences in the sample. The chain uses TRDV3 and TRDJ3, with 11 positions matching TRDD3. Germline loops: CDR1 TVYSNPD, CDR2 GDNSRS (reference sequence). Trimming at V came to 4 bases and at J to 2 bases, leaving 40 bases not matched to a gene. CDR3 length equals 28 residues. The CDR3 sequence is CASRPSYEFAGGYRARERGAWDTRQMFF. Written as DNA, the CDR3 is TGTGCCTCCCGGCCTTCCTACGAGTTCGCTGGGGGATACCGAGCTCGTGAGAGGGGGGCCTGGGACACCCGACAGATGTTTTTC. The full variable domain, in which reference TRDV3 and TRDJ3 provide the parts outside the CDR3, is CDKVTQSSPDQTVASGSEVVLLCTYDTVYSNPDLFWYRIRPDYSFQFVFYGDNSRSEGADFTQGRFSVKHILTQKAFHLVISPVRTEDSATYYCASRPSYEFAGGYRARERGAWDTRQMFFGTGIKLFVEP.

By share, this clone ranks as hyperexpanded. Other DNA sequences within the sample encode an identical CDR3. The V call is TRDV1, the J call TRDJ1; D gene ambiguous. Trimming cost V 9 bases and J 1 base, with 18 bases left between them. CDR1 is TSWWSYY, CDR2 QGS, per germline. The CDR3 is 15 amino acids. CDR3 region: CALAPEVCSTDKLIF. CDR3 bases: TGTGCTCTCGCCCCCGAAGTATGTTCCACCGATAAACTCATCTTT.

About this clone: A far larger clone is off by one base, so a read error is likely. This rearrangement joins TRDV3 to TRDJ1; D might be TRDD3 (6 bases). In germline, CDR1 is TVYSNPD, CDR2 GDNSRS (reference sequence). This CDR3 has 14 amino acids. The CDR3 here is CAVRGDLNTDKLIF. In DNA form, the CDR3 reads TGTGCCGTTAGGGGGGACCTAAACACCGATAAACTCATCTTT.

CDR3 nucleotides: TGTGCCTGTGACACCGTAGAGGTTTCTGGGGGCCGTTCCTGGGACACCGATAAACTCATCTTT. Translated, it gives CACDTVEVSGGRSWDTDKLIF. The chain links TRDV2 to TRDJ1, with 7 bases aligning to TRDD3. Germline CDR1 and CDR2: GEAIGNYY and EKD. The CDR3 totals 21 residues. J gave up 0 bases and V 0 bases, and 21 bases lay outside the gene matches.

This clone occurred a few times. A read error likely explains this, since a far larger clone differs by one base. V and J are TRDV1 and TRDJ1; TRDD3 might be the D (6 bases). V lost 4 bases and J 0 bases, leaving 12 bases between the germline ends. The CDR3 consists of 15 residues. Germline V CDR1 and CDR2: TSWWSYY, QGS. CDR3 nucleotide sequence: TGTGCTCTTGGGGGGTGGGGGTCCAACACCGATAAACTCATCTTT. Protein: CALGGWGSNTDKLIF.

As for this clone: A far bigger clonotype differs at one base, so this is likely a read error. The rearrangement links TRDV1 to TRDJ1; a weak D match, TRDD3 (6 bases). Trimming stripped 7 bases from V and 0 bases from J, with 15 bases between. Germline CDR1 TSWWSYY, CDR2 QGS. The CDR3 runs to 15 residues. The CDR3 DNA is TGTGCTCTTGAGGAGTGGGGGTCCAACACCGATAAACTCATCTTT. As protein: CALEEWGSNTDKLIF.

Relative to its sample, this clone is large (0.1 to 1%). The chain employs TRDV1 and TRDJ1, with D perhaps TRDD3 (5 bases). The CDR3 is 22 residues long. Germline lookup yields CDR1 TSWWSYY and CDR2 QGS. V dropped 2 bases and J dropped 1 base, with 32 bases sitting between them. The CDR3 DNA sequence: TGTGCTCTTGGGGAAGGGGGGCCCCACACGTGGTGGGGAGCCGGGGGCACCGATAAACTCATCTTT. Encoded protein: CALGEGGPHTWWGAGGTDKLIF.

This clone was observed a handful of times. This probably arose from a read error, given a far larger clone one base away. The rearrangement uses TRDV1 and TRDJ1, with a tentative D call TRDD3 (6 bases). The CDR3 has 19 amino acids. Germline assignment: CDR1 TSWWSYY and CDR2 QGS. The V and J ends lost 1 base and 0 bases respectively, with 21 bases between them. In DNA form, the CDR3 reads TGTGCTCTTGGGGAACAGAACCCCGACTGGGCCCCGTACACCGATAAACTCATCTTT. Its translation is CALGEQNPDWAPYTDKLIF.

Points on this clone: Given a far larger clone just one base away, this is likely a sequencing read error. The gene calls are TRDV2 and TRDJ3; 11 nucleotides match TRDD3. The CDR3 totals 28 residues. Germline assignment: CDR1 GEAIGNYY and CDR2 EKD. This CDR3 reads CASRPSYEFAGGYRARERGAWDTRRMFF. The CDR3 bases are TGTGCCTCCCGGCCTTCCTACGAGTTCGCTGGGGGATACCGAGCTCGAGAGAGGGGGGCCTGGGACACCCGACGGATGTTTTTC.

On this clone: A read error is the likely source, as a far larger clone sits one nucleotide away. At the DNA level, this CDR3 is encoded by other sequences in the same sample as well. V is TRDV1 and J is TRDJ1, with a tentative D call TRDD3 (5 bases). Germline V gene lookup returns CDR1 TSWWSYY and CDR2 QGS. The CDR3 is made up of 19 amino acids. The CDR3 loop is CALGEQNPGWAPYTDKLIF. The DNA for the CDR3 is TGTGCTCTTGGGGAACAGAACCCCGGCTGGGCCCCGTACACGGATAAACTCATCTTT.

On this clone itself: A single base is all that separates this from a far larger clone, so a read error is likely. The chain joins TRDV1 to TRDJ1, with unresolved D. CDR3 length: 15 residues. Germline values: CDR1 TSWWSYY, CDR2 QGS. As DNA, the CDR3 is TGTGCTCTCGCCCCCGAAGTATGTTCCACCGATAAACTCACCTTT. It is translated as CALAPEVCSTDKLTF.

Regarding this clone: A read error is likely here: a far larger clone is one base away. Other DNA sequences in the sample encode the same CDR3. The chain uses TRDV1 and TRDJ1, with TRDD3 matching over 9 bases. V shed 6 bases and J 3 bases; nucleotides not matched to a gene: 23. Germline values: CDR1 TSWWSYY, CDR2 QGS. This CDR3 spans 20 amino acids. The CDR3 loop reads CALGFPTGGPSLLSPDKLIF. DNA for the CDR3: TGTGCTCTTGGATTCCCCACTGGGGGACCCTCCTTATTGAGCCCCGATAAACTCATCTTT.

Concerning this clone itself: A far more abundant clone sits one base away, making this likely a read error. This chain joins TRDV2 and TRDJ1, with 8 bases matching TRDD3. This CDR3 comprises 22 residues. Looked up from germline, CDR1 is GEAIGNYY and CDR2 is EKD. Written as DNA, the CDR3 is TGTGCCCGTGAGATTGAACGTTACTGGGGGGCCAGCATAAGGAGGTTCACCGATAAACTCATCTTT. The encoded protein is CAREIERYWGASIRRFTDKLIF.

A note on this clone: A read error likely explains why the TCRdb protein, taken from a much larger clone, differs from this DNA's translation at residue 14; the protein shown is translated from the DNA. The chain has TRDV1 and TRDJ1; TRDD3 aligns across 9 bases. Germline V CDR1 and CDR2: TSWWSYY, QGS. CDR3 size: 20 residues. The V and J ends lost 6 bases and 3 bases, in that order; junction bases with no gene match: 23. CDR3 residues: CALGFPTGGPSLLIPDKLIF. CDR3 nucleotides: TGTGCTCTTGGATTCCCTACTGGGGGACCCTCCTTATTGATCCCCGATAAACTCATCTTT.

With respect to this clone: A read error likely explains this, since a far larger clone differs by one base. Within the sample, other DNA sequences also encode this same CDR3. The CDR3 loop reads CACEIERYWGASIRRFTDKLIF. The CDR3 region has the DNA TGTGCCTGTGAGATTGAACGTTACTGGGGGGCAAGCATAAGGAGGTTCACCGATAAACTCATCTTT. The genes are TRDV2 and TRDJ1; 8 nucleotides line up with TRDD3. J gave up 1 base and V 4 bases, and 28 bases lay outside the gene matches. CDR1 GEAIGNYY and CDR2 EKD come from the germline V gene. The CDR3 runs to 22 residues.

This clone was picked up one time. A read error is the likely source, as a far larger clone sits one nucleotide away. The rearrangement joins TRDV2 to TRDJ1; D gene uncertain. The CDR3 extends over 15 amino acids. Germline lookup yields CDR1 GEAIGNYY and CDR2 EKD. V was pared by 3 bases and J by 0 bases, with 13 bases between. DNA for the CDR3: TGTGCCTGTGACTCCGTCTCCATTTACACCGATAAACTCATCTTT. Translated: CACDSVSIYTDKLIF.

Points on this clone: A far larger clone differs by one base, so this is likely a read error. The sample holds other DNA sequences that translate to the same CDR3. The J gene is TRDJ1, the V gene TRDV2; 7 bases are shared with TRDD3. Trimming removed 4 bases from V and 1 base from J; junction bases left unmatched: 29. The length of the CDR3 is 22 residues. In germline, CDR1 is GEAIGNYY, CDR2 EKD. CDR3 amino acids: CACEIERYWGASIRRFTDKLIF. The CDR3 bases are TGTGCCTGTGAGATTGAACGTTACTGGGGTGCCAGCATAAGGAGGTTCACCGATAAACTCATCTTT.

The table lists this clone with a count of one. A far larger clone is one base from this, pointing to a likely read error. The same CDR3 also results from other DNA sequences found in this sample. V is TRDV2 and J is TRDJ3, with TRDD3 matching 11 bases. The CDR3 runs to 28 residues. From germline, CDR1 is GEAIGNYY and CDR2 EKD. V was pared by 8 bases and J by 2 bases, with 40 bases of the junction left unmatched. CDR3 nucleotide sequence: TGTGCCTCCCGGCCTTCCTACGAGTTCGCTGGGGGATACCGAGCTCGAGAGAGGGGTGCCTGGGACACCCGACAGATGTTTTTC. Protein sequence: CASRPSYEFAGGYRARERGAWDTRQMFF.

The chain is built from TRAV38-2/DV8 and TRDJ1, with a weak D call TRDD3 (6 bases). CDR3 size: 14 residues. Trimming left V 7 bases short and J 0 bases short, with 13 bases between. Looked up from germline, CDR1 is TSESDYY and CDR2 is QEAYKQQN. DNA for the CDR3: TGTGCTTATGGGGTGATGGGGGACACCGATAAACTCATCTTT. It translates to CAYGVMGDTDKLIF.